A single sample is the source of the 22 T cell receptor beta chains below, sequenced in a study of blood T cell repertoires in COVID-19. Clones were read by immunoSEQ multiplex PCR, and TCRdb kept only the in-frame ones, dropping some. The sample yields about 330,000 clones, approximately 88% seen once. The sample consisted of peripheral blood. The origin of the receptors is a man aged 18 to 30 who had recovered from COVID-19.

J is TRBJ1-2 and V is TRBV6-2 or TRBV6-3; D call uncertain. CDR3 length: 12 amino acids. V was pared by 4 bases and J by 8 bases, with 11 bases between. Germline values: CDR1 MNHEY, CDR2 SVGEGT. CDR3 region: CASSSINLGYTF. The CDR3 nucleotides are TGTGCCAGCAGTTCAATCAACTTAGGCTACACCTTC.

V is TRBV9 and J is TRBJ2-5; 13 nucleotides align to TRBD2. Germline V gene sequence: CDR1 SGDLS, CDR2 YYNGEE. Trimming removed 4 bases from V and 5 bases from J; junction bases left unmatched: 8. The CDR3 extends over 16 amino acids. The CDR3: CASSRGLAGVLETQYF. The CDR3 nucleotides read TGTGCCAGCAGCCGCGGACTAGCGGGAGTTCTGGAGACCCAGTACTTC.

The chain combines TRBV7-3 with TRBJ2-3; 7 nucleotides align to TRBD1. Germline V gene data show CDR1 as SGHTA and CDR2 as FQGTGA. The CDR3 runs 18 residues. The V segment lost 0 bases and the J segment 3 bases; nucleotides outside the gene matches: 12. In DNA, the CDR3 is TGTGCCAGCAGCTTAACAATGGGCCGACAGGGTTTTACAGATACGCAGTATTTT. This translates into CASSLTMGRQGFTDTQYF.

DNA of the CDR3: TGTGCCAGTAGTGTTTACAGGGGGCCCGACTACGAGCAGTACTTC. Encoded protein: CASSVYRGPDYEQYF. The J gene is TRBJ2-7, the V gene TRBV19; 9 nucleotides agree with TRBD1. Per germline, CDR1 LNHDA and CDR2 SQIVND (reference sequence). V dropped 5 bases and J dropped 3; count of bases not matched to a gene: 8. The CDR3 length is 15 residues.

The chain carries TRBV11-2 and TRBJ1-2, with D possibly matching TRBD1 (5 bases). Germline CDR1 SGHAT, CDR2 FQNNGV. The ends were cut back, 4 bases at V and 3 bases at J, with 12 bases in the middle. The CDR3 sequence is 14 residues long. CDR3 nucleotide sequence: TGTGCCAGCAGCTCCGGGGGGGTTTACTATGGCTACACCTTC. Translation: CASSSGGVYYGYTF. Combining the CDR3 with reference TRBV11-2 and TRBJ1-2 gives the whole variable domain EAGVAQSPRYKIIEKRQSVAFWCNPISGHATLYWYQQILGQGPKLLIQFQNNGVVDDSQLPKDRFSAERLKGVDSTLKIQPAKLEDSAVYLCASSSGGVYYGYTFGSGTRLTVV.

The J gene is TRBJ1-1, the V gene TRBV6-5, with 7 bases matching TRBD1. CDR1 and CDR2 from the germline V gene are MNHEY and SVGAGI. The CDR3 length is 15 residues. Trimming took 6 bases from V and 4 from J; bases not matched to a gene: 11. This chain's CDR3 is CASSTGAGYSTEAFF. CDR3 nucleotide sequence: TGTGCCAGCAGCACAGGGGCGGGTTATAGCACTGAAGCTTTCTTT.

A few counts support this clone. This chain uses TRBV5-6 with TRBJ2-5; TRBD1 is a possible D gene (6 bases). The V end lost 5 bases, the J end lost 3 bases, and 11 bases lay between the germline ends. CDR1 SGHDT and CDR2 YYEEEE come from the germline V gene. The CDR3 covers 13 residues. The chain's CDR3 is CASSGQPEETQYF. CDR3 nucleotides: TGTGCCAGCAGTGGACAGCCCGAAGAGACCCAGTACTTC.

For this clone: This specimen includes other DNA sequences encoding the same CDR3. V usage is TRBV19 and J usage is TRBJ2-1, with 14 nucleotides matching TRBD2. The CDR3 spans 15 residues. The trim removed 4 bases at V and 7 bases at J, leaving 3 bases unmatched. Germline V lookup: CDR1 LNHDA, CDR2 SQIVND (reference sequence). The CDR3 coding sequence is TGTGCCAGTAGTACCGGACTAGCGGGAGGAAATGAGCAGTTCTTC. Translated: CASSTGLAGGNEQFF.

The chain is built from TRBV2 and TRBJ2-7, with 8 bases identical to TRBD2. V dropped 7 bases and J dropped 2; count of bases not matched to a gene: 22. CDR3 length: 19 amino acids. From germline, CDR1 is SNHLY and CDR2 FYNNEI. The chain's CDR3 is CASISPRGFAGGLTYEQYF. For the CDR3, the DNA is TGTGCCAGCATCTCGCCCCGGGGGTTTGCGGGGGGACTCACCTACGAGCAGTACTTC.

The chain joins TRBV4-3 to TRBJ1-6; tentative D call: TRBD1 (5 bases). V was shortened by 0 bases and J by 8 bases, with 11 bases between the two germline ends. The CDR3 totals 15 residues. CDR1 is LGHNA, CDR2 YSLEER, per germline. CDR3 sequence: CASSQDRRAYSPLHF. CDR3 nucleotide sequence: TGCGCCAGCAGCCAAGATCGCAGGGCCTATTCACCCCTCCACTTT.

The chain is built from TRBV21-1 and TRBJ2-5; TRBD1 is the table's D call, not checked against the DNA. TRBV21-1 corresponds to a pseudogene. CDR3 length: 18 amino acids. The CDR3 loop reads CASRNPVKQGVTRETQYF. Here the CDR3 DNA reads TGTGCCAGCAGGAACCCGGTCAAACAGGGGGTCACCAGAGAGACCCAGTACTTC.

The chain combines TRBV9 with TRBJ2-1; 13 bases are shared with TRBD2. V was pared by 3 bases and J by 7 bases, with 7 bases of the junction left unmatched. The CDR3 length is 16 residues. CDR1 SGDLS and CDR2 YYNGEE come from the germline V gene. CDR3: CASSARLAGGTNEQFF. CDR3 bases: TGTGCCAGCAGCGCCCGACTAGCGGGGGGCACGAATGAGCAGTTCTTC.

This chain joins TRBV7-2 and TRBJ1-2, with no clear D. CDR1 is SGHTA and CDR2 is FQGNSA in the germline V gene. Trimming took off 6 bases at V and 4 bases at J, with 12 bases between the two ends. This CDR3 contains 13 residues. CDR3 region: CASSLNTAYGYTF. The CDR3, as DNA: TGTGCCAGCAGTTTAAACACAGCCTATGGCTACACCTTC.

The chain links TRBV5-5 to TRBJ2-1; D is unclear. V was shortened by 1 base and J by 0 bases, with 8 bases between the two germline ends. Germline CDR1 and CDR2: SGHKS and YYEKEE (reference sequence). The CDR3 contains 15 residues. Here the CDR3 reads CASSLNQNSYNEQFF. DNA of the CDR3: TGTGCCAGCAGCTTGAACCAGAACTCCTACAATGAGCAGTTCTTC.

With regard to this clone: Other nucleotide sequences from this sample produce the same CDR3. Here the CDR3 DNA reads TGTGCCAGCAGTTACTCGGGGGCTAACACTGAAGCTTTCTTT. It specifies CASSYSGANTEAFF. The chain carries TRBV6-6 and TRBJ1-1; possibly TRBD1 for D (6 bases). Germline CDR1 MNHNY, CDR2 SVGAGI (reference sequence). The CDR3 contains 14 residues. The V and J ends lost 0 bases and 2 bases respectively, with 7 bases between them.

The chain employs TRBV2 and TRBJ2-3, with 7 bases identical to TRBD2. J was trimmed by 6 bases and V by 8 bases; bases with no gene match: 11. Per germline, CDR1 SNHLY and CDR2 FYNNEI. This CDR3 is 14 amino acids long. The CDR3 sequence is CASFLSGEPDTQYF. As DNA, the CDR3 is TGTGCCAGCTTTTTGAGCGGGGAACCCGATACGCAGTATTTT.

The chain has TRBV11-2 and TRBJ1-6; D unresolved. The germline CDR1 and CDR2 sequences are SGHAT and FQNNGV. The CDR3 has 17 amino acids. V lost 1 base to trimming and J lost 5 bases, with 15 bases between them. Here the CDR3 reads CASSLATVSRDNSPLHF. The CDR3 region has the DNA TGTGCCAGCAGCTTAGCGACGGTCAGTCGGGATAATTCACCCCTCCACTTT.

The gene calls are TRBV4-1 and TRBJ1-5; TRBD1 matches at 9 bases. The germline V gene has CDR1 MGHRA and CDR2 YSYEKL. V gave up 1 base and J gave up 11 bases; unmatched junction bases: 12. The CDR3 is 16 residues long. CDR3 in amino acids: CASSQGLGQGEFSQHF. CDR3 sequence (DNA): TGCGCCAGCAGCCAAGGCCTGGGACAGGGAGAATTTTCCCAGCATTTT.

The CDR3 sequence: CASSLARRGGYTF. The CDR3, as DNA: TGTGCCAGCAGTTTAGCGCGGCGGGGGGGCTACACCTTC. This chain joins TRBV12-3 or TRBV12-4 and TRBJ1-2, with a weak D call TRBD1 (5 bases). Trimming took off 0 bases at V and 8 bases at J, with 10 bases between the two ends. CDR3 length: 13 residues.

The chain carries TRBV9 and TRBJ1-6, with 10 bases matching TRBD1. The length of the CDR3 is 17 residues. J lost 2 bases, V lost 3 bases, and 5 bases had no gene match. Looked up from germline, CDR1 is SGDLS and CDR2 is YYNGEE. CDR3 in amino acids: CASSGQGAGTYNSPLHF. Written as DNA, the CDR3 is TGTGCCAGCAGCGGACAGGGGGCTGGTACCTATAATTCACCCCTCCACTTT.

Written as DNA, the CDR3 is TGTGCCAGCAGCCAACCTTACAGCCAAGCTCACGAGCAGTACTTC. Amino acid sequence: CASSQPYSQAHEQYF. This sequence joins TRBV4-2 and TRBJ2-7; D unresolved. The CDR3 is made up of 15 amino acids. Germline assignment: CDR1 LGHNA and CDR2 YNFKEQ. V lost 2 bases and J lost 5, with 16 bases in between.

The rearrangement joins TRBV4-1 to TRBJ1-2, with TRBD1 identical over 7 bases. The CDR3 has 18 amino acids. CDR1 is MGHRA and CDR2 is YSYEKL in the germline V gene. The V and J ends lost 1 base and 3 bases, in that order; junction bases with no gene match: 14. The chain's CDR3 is CASSQGSYRGPPDYGYTF. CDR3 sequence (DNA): TGCGCCAGCAGCCAAGGGTCTTACAGGGGCCCACCCGACTATGGCTACACCTTC.